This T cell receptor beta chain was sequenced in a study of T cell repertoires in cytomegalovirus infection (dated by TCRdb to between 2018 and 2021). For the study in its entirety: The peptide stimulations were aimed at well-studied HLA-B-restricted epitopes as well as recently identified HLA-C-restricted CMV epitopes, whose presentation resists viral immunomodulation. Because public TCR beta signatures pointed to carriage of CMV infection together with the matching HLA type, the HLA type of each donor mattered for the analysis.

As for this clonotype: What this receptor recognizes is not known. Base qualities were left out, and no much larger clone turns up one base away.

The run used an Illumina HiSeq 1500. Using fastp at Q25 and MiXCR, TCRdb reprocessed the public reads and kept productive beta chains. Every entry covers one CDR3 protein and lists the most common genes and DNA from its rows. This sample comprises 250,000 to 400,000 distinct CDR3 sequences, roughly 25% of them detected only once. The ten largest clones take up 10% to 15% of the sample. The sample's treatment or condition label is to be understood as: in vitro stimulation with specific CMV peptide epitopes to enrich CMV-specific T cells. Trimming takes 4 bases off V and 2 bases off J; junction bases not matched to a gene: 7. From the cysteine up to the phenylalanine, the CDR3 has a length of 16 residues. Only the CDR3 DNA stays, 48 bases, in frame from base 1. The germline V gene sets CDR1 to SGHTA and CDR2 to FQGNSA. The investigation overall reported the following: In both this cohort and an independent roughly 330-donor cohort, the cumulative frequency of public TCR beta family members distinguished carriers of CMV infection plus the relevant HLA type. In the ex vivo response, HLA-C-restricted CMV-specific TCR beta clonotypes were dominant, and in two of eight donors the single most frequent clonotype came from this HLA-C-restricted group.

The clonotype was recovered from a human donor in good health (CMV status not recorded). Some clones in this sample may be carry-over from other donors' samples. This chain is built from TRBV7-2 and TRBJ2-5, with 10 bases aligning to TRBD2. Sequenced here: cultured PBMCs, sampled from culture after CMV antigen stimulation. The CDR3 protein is CASSSTSGDVQETQYF. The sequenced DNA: TGTGCCAGCAGCTCCACTAGCGGGGACGTTCAAGAGACCCAGTACTTC.